The 5 T cell receptor beta chains below were found in one sample sequenced in a study of T cell responses to AZD1222 COVID-19 vaccine. Using immunoSEQ multiplex PCR, the repertoire was profiled, and TCRdb retains in-frame clones only, with some absent. The table has about 150,000 clones, about 93% seen once; the top ten hold approximately 5.3%. This specimen was peripheral blood, taken on day 0 of AZD1222 vaccination. Source of these receptors: an adult in good health.

The CDR3 nucleotides are TGTGCCAGCCGATGGGCAGCTGTCAATCAGCCCCAGCATTTT. Translating gives CASRWAAVNQPQHF. The chain carries TRBV28 and TRBJ1-5; D gene uncertain. V was shortened by 8 bases and J by 3 bases, with 14 bases between the two germline ends. In germline, CDR1 is MDHEN, CDR2 SYDVKM. This CDR3 contains 14 residues.

The chain uses TRBV7-8 and TRBJ1-1; 8 bases match TRBD1. The V segment lost 5 bases and the J segment 2 bases; nucleotides outside the gene matches: 4. The CDR3 runs 14 residues. The V gene's germline CDR1 is SGHVS and CDR2 FQNEAQ. This CDR3 reads CASSKGQGNTEAFF. CDR3 coding DNA: TGTGCCAGCAGCAAAGGACAGGGAAACACTGAAGCTTTCTTT.

The CDR3 spells CSASGGEPSGANVLTF. CDR3 DNA: TGCAGTGCTAGTGGAGGGGAGCCCTCTGGGGCCAACGTCCTGACTTTC. The chain recombines TRBV20-1 with TRBJ2-6, with D tentatively TRBD2 (6 bases). The CDR3 consists of 16 residues. Looked up from germline, CDR1 is DFQATT and CDR2 is SNEGSKA (reference sequence). Trimming took off 3 bases at V and 0 bases at J, with 12 bases between the two ends.

V usage is TRBV5-6 and J usage is TRBJ1-1; TRBD1 matches 7 bases. The CDR3 has 13 residues. Losses at the gene ends were 5 bases for V and 6 bases for J; bases not matched to a gene: 7. CDR1 and CDR2 (germline): SGHDT, YYEEEE. The CDR3 protein is CASSMTGHAEAFF. CDR3 bases: TGTGCCAGCAGTATGACAGGGCATGCTGAAGCTTTCTTT.

The chain is built from TRBV27 and TRBJ1-5; D ambiguous. The length of the CDR3 is 10 residues. The germline gives CDR1 MNHEY, CDR2 SMNVEV (reference sequence). Trimming pared 3 bases from V and 9 bases from J, leaving 3 bases between. As DNA, the CDR3 is TGTGCCAGCAGTTTGGGGCCCCAGCATTTT. Translated: CASSLGPQHF.